This TCR beta chain was documented in a study of blood T cell repertoires in COVID-19 (TCRdb year 2020). Concerning the study at large: Collaborator samples came from the United States, Italy and Spain and covered acute and convalescent phases of COVID-19. The dataset comprised deeply sampled blood TCRbeta repertoires from subjects exposed to, actively infected with, or recovered from COVID-19. The prospective study material was composed of cDNA or gDNA derived from T cells, B-cell-depleted T cells, or PBMCs. The sample metadata nearly always contained a de-identified subject ID, COVID-19 status, age in years and sex. Samples were obtained from the ongoing ImmuneRACE study (first 160 participants) and from 1,200 or so subjects provided by 6 global collaborators. The repertoires were released in a freely available public database intended as a resource for research on the immune response to SARS-CoV-2. Where HLA class I and class II types were available, the types were taken from metadata supplied by the sample provider, not from assay-based typing.

The immunoSEQ Assay, a bias-controlled multiplex PCR, was used to amplify TCRbeta CDR3 regions from genomic DNA. From the authors' description of their analysis: Nucleated cell counts per sample were estimated from amplification of reference gene primers within the assay. To quantify the absolute abundance of each unique TCRbeta CDR3 rearrangement, sequence reads were collapsed and filtered. Productive Simpson clonality was computed per sample as the square root of Simpson's diversity index over productive rearrangements. The immuneACCESS repertoire file appears here via TCRdb, limited to in-frame rearrangements. These files lack a portion of the clones; in checked studies, under half of the deficit traces to unresolved V genes, and the cause of the others is not known. Clone size and V and J calls were adopted from that table, with D and trimming inferred from the DNA. The sample includes 250,000 or so clones, with around nine tenths observed a single time. Together, the top ten hold over 8% of the sample.

The study at large found these results: Clinical and demographic metadata were provided uncurated, with the amount varying by source and participant.

This clone was counted between two and nine times. Its specific antigen is unknown. Per-nucleotide qualities are absent, and no much larger clonotype sits a single base away. Each collaborating institution followed its own protocols to collect whole blood in K2EDTA tubes. Collaborator samples were shipped for TCRbeta analysis as frozen whole blood, isolated PBMCs, or DNA extracted from either sample type. CDR1 and CDR2 were assigned from the germline V gene (reference sequence) as SEHNR and FQNEAQ. The CDR3 holds 15 amino acids from the cysteine to the phenylalanine. Of the read, only the CDR3 DNA is kept; its 45 bases are in frame from base 1. V is cut by 4 bases and J by 0 bases, and the space between the germline ends is 12 bases.

The sequencing input was peripheral blood. The source is a middle-aged man with active or convalescent COVID-19. Recombination connected TRBV7-9 to TRBJ1-1, with an unclear D gene assignment. The DNA sequence is TGTGCCAGCAGCTACAGTAATGGCCTGAACACTGAAGCTTTCTTT. This translates into CASSYSNGLNTEAFF.